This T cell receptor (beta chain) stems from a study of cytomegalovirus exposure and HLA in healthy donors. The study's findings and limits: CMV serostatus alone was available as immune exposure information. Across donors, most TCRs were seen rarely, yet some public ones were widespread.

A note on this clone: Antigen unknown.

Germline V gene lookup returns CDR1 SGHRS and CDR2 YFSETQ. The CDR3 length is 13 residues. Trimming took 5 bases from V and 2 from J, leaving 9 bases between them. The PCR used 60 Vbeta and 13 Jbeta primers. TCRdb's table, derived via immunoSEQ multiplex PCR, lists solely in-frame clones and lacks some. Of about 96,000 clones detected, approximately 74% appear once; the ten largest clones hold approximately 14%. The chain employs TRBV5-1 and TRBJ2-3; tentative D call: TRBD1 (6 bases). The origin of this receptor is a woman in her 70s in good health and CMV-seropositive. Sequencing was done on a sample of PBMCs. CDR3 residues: CASSWDNTDTQYF. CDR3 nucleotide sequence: TGCGCCAGCAGTTGGGACAACACAGATACGCAGTATTTT.